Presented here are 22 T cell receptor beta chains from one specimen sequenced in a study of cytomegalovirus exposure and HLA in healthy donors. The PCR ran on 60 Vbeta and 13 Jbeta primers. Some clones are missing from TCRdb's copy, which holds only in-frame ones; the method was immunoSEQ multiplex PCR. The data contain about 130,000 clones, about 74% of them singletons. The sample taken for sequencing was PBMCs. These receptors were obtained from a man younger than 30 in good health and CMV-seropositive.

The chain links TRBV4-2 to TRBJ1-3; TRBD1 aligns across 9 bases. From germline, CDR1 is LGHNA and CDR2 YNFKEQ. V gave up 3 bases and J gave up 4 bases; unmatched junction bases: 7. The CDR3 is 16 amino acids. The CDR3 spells CASSQAQGAEGNTIYF. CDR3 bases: TGTGCCAGCAGCCAGGCACAGGGGGCTGAGGGAAACACCATATATTTT.

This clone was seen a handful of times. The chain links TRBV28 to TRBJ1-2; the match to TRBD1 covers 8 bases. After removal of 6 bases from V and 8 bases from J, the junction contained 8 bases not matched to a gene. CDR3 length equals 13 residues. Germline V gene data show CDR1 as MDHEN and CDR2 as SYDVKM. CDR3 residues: CASRRTGLNGYTF. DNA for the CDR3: TGTGCCAGCAGACGGACAGGGCTGAACGGCTACACCTTC.

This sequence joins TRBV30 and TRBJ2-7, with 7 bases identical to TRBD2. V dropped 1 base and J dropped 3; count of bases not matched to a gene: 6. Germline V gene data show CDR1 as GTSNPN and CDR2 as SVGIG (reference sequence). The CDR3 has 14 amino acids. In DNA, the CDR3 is TGTGCCTGGAGTGCCGTAGCGGGCGGCTACGAGCAGTACTTC. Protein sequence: CAWSAVAGGYEQYF.

The CDR3 DNA reads as TGTGCCAGCAGCCACGGACAGGAGAGCTCCTACGAGCAGTACTTC. Amino acids: CASSHGQESSYEQYF. The chain links TRBV4-2 to TRBJ2-7; 7 bases line up with TRBD1. The CDR3 consists of 15 residues. With V trimmed by 3 bases and J by 0 bases, 5 bases remained unmatched. Germline loops: CDR1 LGHNA, CDR2 YNFKEQ.

In DNA form, the CDR3 reads TGTGCCAGCAGCTTGGGACTTCGCAACACTGAAGCTTTCTTT. Translating it yields CASSLGLRNTEAFF. The chain couples TRBV5-6 to TRBJ1-1, with D uncertain. The CDR3 is 14 residues long. The germline V gene has CDR1 SGHDT and CDR2 YYEEEE. The V and J ends lost 0 bases and 2 bases respectively, with 8 bases between them.

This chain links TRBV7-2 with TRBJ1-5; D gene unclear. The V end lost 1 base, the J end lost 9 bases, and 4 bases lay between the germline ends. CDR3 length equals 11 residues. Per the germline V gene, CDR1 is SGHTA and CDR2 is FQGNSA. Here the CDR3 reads CASSLGGPQHF. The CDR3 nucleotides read TGTGCCAGCAGCTTAGGAGGGCCCCAGCATTTT.

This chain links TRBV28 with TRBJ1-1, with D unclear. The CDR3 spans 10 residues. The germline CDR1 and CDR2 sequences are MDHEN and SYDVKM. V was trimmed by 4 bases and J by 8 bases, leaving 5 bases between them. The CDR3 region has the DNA TGTGCCAGCAGTTCCTTAGAAGCTTTCTTT. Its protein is CASSSLEAFF.

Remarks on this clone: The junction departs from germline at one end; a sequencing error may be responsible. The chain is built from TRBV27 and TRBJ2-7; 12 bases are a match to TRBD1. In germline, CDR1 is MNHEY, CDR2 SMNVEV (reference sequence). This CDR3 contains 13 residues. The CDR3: CASTSSGQGAMVF. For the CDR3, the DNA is TGTGCCAGCACATCCTCGGGACAGGGGGCCATGGTCTTC.

CDR3 amino acids: CAISVRQQETQYF. The CDR3, as DNA: TGTGCCATCAGTGTTCGCCAGCAAGAGACCCAGTACTTC. J is TRBJ2-5 and V is TRBV10-3; D unresolved. V shed 4 bases and J shed 2 bases, with 8 bases lying between them. The germline gives CDR1 ENHRY, CDR2 SYGVKD. CDR3 length equals 13 residues.

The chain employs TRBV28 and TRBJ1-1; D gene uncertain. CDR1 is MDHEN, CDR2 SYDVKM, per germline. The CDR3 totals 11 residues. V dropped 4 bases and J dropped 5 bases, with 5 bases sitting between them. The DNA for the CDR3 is TGTGCCAGCAGTTCCCGTACTGAAGCTTTCTTT. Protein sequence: CASSSRTEAFF.

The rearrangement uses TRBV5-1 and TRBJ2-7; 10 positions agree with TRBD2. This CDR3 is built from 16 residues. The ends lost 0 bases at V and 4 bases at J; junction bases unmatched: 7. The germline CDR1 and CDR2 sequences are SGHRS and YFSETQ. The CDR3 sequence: CASSLGSLAGAYEQYF. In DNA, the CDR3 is TGCGCCAGCAGCTTGGGGTCCCTAGCGGGAGCTTACGAGCAGTACTTC.

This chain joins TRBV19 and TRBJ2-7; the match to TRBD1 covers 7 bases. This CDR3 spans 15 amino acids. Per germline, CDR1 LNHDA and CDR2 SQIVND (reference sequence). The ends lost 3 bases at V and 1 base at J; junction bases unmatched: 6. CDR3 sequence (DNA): TGTGCCAGTAGTATTATGACAGGGCATTCCTACGAGCAGTACTTC. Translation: CASSIMTGHSYEQYF.

The CDR3 DNA reads as TGTGCCAGCAGTTTGGACAGCAGCTTCTCCTACGAGCAGTACTTC. Amino acids: CASSLDSSFSYEQYF. The chain is built from TRBV6-5 and TRBJ2-7, with D possibly matching TRBD1 (6 bases). The CDR3 consists of 15 residues. Germline CDR1 reads MNHEY; CDR2 reads SVGAGI. V was trimmed by 4 bases and J by 0 bases, leaving 13 bases between them.

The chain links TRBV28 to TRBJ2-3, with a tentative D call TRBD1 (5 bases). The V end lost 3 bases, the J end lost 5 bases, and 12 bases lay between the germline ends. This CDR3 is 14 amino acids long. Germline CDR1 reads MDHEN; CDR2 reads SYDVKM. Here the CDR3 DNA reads TGTGCCAGCAGTTTCATCAGGGCCGAAGATACGCAGTATTTT. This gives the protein CASSFIRAEDTQYF. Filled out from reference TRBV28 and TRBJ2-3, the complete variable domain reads DVKVTQSSRYLVKRTGEKVFLECVQDMDHENMFWYRQDPGLGLRLIYFSYDVKMKEKGDIPEGYSVSREKKERFSLILESASTNQTSMYLCASSFIRAEDTQYFGPGTRLTVL.

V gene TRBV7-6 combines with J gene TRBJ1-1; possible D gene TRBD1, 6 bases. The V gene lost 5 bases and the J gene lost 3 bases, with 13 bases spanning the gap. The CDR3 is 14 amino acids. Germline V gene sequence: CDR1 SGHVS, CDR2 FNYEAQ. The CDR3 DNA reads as TGTGCCAGCAGCCTGGGACAAAGGCACACTGAAGCTTTCTTT. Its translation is CASSLGQRHTEAFF.

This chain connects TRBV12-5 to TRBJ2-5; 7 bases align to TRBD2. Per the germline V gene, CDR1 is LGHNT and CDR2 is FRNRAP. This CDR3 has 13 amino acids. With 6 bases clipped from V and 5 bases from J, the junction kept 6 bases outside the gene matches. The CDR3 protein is CASGPAGAETQYF. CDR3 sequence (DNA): TGTGCTAGTGGACCTGCGGGAGCGGAGACCCAGTACTTC.

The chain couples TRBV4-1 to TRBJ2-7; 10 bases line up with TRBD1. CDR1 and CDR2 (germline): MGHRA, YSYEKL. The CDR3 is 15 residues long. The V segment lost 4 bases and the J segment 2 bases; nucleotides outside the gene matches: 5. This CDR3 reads CASSPGQGPPYEQYF. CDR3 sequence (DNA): TGCGCCAGCAGCCCGGGACAGGGGCCCCCCTACGAGCAGTACTTC.

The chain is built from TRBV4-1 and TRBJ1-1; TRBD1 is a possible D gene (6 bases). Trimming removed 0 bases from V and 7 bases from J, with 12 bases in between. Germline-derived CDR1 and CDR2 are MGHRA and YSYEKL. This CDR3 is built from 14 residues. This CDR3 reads CASSQDRTAGEAFF. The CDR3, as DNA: TGCGCCAGCAGCCAAGATCGGACAGCAGGTGAAGCTTTCTTT.

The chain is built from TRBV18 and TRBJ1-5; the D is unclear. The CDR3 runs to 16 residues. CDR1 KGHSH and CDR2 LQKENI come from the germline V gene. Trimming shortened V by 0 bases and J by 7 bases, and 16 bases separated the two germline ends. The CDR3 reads CASSPPGSNTIQPQHF. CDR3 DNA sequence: TGTGCCAGCTCACCACCGGGGAGCAACACGATACAGCCCCAGCATTTT.

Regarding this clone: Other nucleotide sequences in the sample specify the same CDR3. The CDR3 sequence: CASSLEQGTTYEQYF. DNA of the CDR3: TGTGCCAGCAGCCTCGAACAGGGTACCACCTACGAGCAGTACTTC. V is TRBV6-6 and J is TRBJ2-7, with D perhaps matching TRBD1 (6 bases). Germline loops: CDR1 MNHNY, CDR2 SVGAGI (reference sequence). The ends were cut back, 6 bases at V and 2 bases at J, with 17 bases in the middle. There are 15 residues in the CDR3.

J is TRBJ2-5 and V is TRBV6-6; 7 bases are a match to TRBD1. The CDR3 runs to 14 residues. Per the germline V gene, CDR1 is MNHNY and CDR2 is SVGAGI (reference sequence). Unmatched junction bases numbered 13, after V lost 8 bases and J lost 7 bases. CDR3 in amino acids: CASSLQGPRGTQYF. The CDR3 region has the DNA TGTGCCAGCTCCCTACAGGGGCCGAGGGGGACCCAGTACTTC.

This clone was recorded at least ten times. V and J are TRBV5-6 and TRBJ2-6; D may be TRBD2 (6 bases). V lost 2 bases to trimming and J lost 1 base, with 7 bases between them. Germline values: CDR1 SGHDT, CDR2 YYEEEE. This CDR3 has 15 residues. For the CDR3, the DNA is TGTGCCAGCAGCTTAGGGAGGTCTGGGGCCAACGTCCTGACTTTC. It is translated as CASSLGRSGANVLTF.